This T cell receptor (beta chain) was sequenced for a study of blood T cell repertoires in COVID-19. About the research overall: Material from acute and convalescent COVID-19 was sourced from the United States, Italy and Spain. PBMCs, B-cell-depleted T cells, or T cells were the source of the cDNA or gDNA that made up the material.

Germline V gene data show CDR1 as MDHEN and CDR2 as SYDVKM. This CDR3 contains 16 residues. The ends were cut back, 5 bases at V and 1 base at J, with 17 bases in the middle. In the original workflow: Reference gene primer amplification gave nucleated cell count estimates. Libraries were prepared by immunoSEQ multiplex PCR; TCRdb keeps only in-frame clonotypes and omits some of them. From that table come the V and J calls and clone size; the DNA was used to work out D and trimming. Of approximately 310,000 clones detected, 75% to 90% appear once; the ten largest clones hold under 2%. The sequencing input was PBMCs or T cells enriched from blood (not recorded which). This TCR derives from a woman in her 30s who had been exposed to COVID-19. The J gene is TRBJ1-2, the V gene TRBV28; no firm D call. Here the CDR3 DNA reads TGTGCCAGCAGTACCGTTGGTACGGGTTTTAACTATGGCTACACCTTC. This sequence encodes CASSTVGTGFNYGYTF.